This T cell receptor (beta chain) was recorded in a study of identical twins. This clonotype was counted between two and nine times. TCRdb re-called the 5' RACE reads through MiXCR, storing one row per CDR3 protein. There are hundreds of thousands of distinct CDR3 sequences in the sample; roughly an eighth occur only once, and 1.5% to 2% lies in the top ten. These records were also assigned to another study, of yellow fever vaccine responses in identical twins.

Sequencing used PBMCs. The receptor was derived from a woman aged 18-30 years in good health.

CDR3 DNA: TGTGCCAGCAGTCCCCCGGGGAGGGAGGCTTTCTTT. Its protein is CASSPPGREAFF. The gene calls are TRBV6-6 and TRBJ1-1; D gene uncertain. This CDR3 contains 12 residues. V was trimmed by 5 bases and J by 11 bases, leaving 15 bases between them. Germline V gene data show CDR1 as MNHNY and CDR2 as SVGAGI (reference sequence).